This TCR beta chain appears in the sequencing data of a study of blood T cells in healthy people across ages. Overall study results and limits: Long-lived donors exceeded aged donors in naive CD4+ cells and diversity.

V was pared by 1 base and J by 6 bases, with 7 bases between. The CDR3 is 13 amino acids. Germline V gives CDR1 SGHTA, CDR2 FQGNSA. Ten or more counts support this clonotype. The antigen remains undetermined. The second PCR ran about 6 to 12 cycles with a sample-barcoded 5' primer and J-beta primers. Each CDR3 protein is one row after TCRdb ran MiXCR on the 5' RACE reads. The sample records around 870,000 distinct CDR3 sequences, about 30% being singletons. Drawing of peripheral blood yielded ten milliliters from each donor. Isolation yielded PBMCs, at least 7 million per sample, in every case. Specimen: blood. The clonotype originates from a woman of 80 years or more in good health. The J gene is TRBJ1-5, the V gene TRBV7-2; D is unresolved. CDR3 sequence: CASSLDPGQPQHF. CDR3 sequence (DNA): TGTGCCAGCAGCTTAGACCCGGGTCAGCCCCAGCATTTT.